The 13 T cell receptor beta chains given below trace back to one sample, sequenced in a study of blood T cell repertoires in COVID-19. Data came from immunoSEQ multiplex PCR; TCRdb stores just in-frame clones and leaves some out. This table holds 150,000 to 200,000 clones, 75% to 90% found once. The sample consisted of PBMCs or T cells enriched from blood (not recorded which). The receptor source for this set is a woman between 18 and 29 years old who had recovered from COVID-19.

J is TRBJ1-6 and V is TRBV3-1 (or the pseudogene TRBV3-2); D ambiguous. Germline CDR1 LGHDT, CDR2 YNNKEL (reference sequence). This CDR3 has 15 amino acids. Trimming shortened V by 1 base and J by 5 bases, and 9 bases separated the two germline ends. This CDR3 is CASSQGVGDNSPLHF. The CDR3 bases are TGTGCCAGCAGCCAAGGAGTCGGGGATAATTCACCCCTCCACTTT.

V and J are TRBV28 and TRBJ1-1; tentative D call: TRBD1 (5 bases). Trimming shortened V by 3 bases and J by 4 bases, and 9 bases separated the two germline ends. The CDR3 runs 13 residues. Germline V lookup: CDR1 MDHEN, CDR2 SYDVKM. In nucleotides, the CDR3 is TGTGCCAGCAGTTTCGTGGGGGGCACTGAAGCTTTCTTT. Residues: CASSFVGGTEAFF.

This clone was observed once. The chain employs TRBV9 and TRBJ2-2; tentative D call: TRBD2 (6 bases). Trimming pared 0 bases from V and 6 bases from J, leaving 15 bases between. The CDR3 has 16 amino acids. The V gene's germline CDR1 is SGDLS and CDR2 YYNGEE. The chain's CDR3 is CASSVVAGSAAGELFF. CDR3 DNA sequence: TGTGCCAGCAGCGTAGTTGCGGGAAGTGCGGCCGGGGAGCTGTTTTTT.

This clone was recorded only once. The chain couples TRBV15 to TRBJ1-4; D may be TRBD1 (6 bases). CDR1 LNHNV and CDR2 YYDKDF come from the germline V gene (reference sequence). This CDR3 has 14 residues. V dropped 3 bases and J dropped 8 bases, with 13 bases sitting between them. This CDR3 is CATSSATGQEKLFF. The DNA for the CDR3 is TGTGCCACCAGCAGCGCAACAGGGCAGGAAAAACTGTTTTTT.

This rearrangement joins TRBV6-5 to TRBJ2-7; 9 bases are a match to TRBD1. CDR3 length: 13 amino acids. V gave up 6 bases and J gave up 6 bases; unmatched junction bases: 6. Germline V gene data show CDR1 as MNHEY and CDR2 as SVGAGI. The CDR3: CASSQDRGPEQYF. CDR3 bases: TGTGCCAGCAGCCAGGACAGGGGTCCCGAGCAGTACTTC.

The chain recombines TRBV7-9 with TRBJ2-1, with TRBD2 matching over 7 bases. Germline-derived CDR1 and CDR2 are SEHNR and FQNEAQ (reference sequence). This CDR3 has 18 residues. V shed 5 bases and J 7 bases; nucleotides not matched to a gene: 20. This CDR3 reads CASSPPPTGRGEGNEQFF. The DNA for the CDR3 is TGTGCCAGCAGCCCGCCCCCCACAGGTCGGGGGGAGGGGAATGAGCAGTTCTTC.

The chain joins TRBV28 to TRBJ2-7, with a tentative D call TRBD1 (6 bases). The CDR3 is 14 residues long. Germline V gene data show CDR1 as MDHEN and CDR2 as SYDVKM. Trimming took off 2 bases at V and 6 bases at J, with 14 bases between the two ends. CDR3 region: CASSLVGGEVEQYF. The CDR3 DNA is TGTGCCAGCAGTTTAGTAGGGGGAGAAGTCGAGCAGTACTTC. The full variable domain, rest sourced from reference TRBV28 and TRBJ2-7, is DVKVTQSSRYLVKRTGEKVFLECVQDMDHENMFWYRQDPGLGLRLIYFSYDVKMKEKGDIPEGYSVSREKKERFSLILESASTNQTSMYLCASSLVGGEVEQYFGPGTRLTVT.

This rearrangement joins TRBV21-1 to TRBJ1-2; TRBD1, the D gene given by the table, was not confirmed from the DNA. TRBV21-1 is a listed pseudogene. CDR3 length equals 13 residues. CDR3 region: CASSKAPGDGYTF. The CDR3 nucleotides are TGTGCCAGCAGCAAAGCCCCAGGGGACGGCTACACCTTC.

The V gene is TRBV28, the J gene TRBJ2-1; 7 bases are a match to TRBD1. Germline assignment: CDR1 MDHEN and CDR2 SYDVKM. V lost 3 bases to trimming and J lost 3 bases; unmatched junction nucleotides: 5. CDR3 length equals 15 residues. As DNA, the CDR3 is TGTGCCAGCAGTTTTCTCCGGGACAGCTACAATGAGCAGTTCTTC. It yields the protein CASSFLRDSYNEQFF. Filled out from reference TRBV28 and TRBJ2-1, the complete variable domain reads DVKVTQSSRYLVKRTGEKVFLECVQDMDHENMFWYRQDPGLGLRLIYFSYDVKMKEKGDIPEGYSVSREKKERFSLILESASTNQTSMYLCASSFLRDSYNEQFFGPGTRLTVL.

V usage is TRBV19 and J usage is TRBJ1-4; D not certain. The CDR3 sequence is 15 residues long. V was pared by 6 bases and J by 8 bases, with 19 bases between. Germline CDR1 and CDR2: LNHDA and SQIVND (reference sequence). The CDR3 DNA sequence: TGTGCCAGTAGCACCGACCGGAACAGTCGGGAAAAACTGTTTTTT. This codes for CASSTDRNSREKLFF.

This sequence joins TRBV30 and TRBJ1-4; no clear D. The length of the CDR3 is 13 residues. CDR1 and CDR2 from the germline V gene are GTSNPN and SVGIG (reference sequence). Trimming took off 4 bases at V and 4 bases at J, with 10 bases between the two ends. CDR3 amino acids: CAWKEASNEKLFF. Here the CDR3 DNA reads TGTGCCTGGAAAGAGGCAAGTAATGAAAAACTGTTTTTT.

This clone was counted a single time. This chain uses TRBV10-1 with TRBJ1-1; maybe TRBD1 (5 bases). Germline CDR1 and CDR2: WNHNN and SYGVQD (reference sequence). This CDR3 region has 11 residues. This CDR3 is CSQGTNTEAFF. In DNA, the CDR3 is TGCTCTCAGGGTACGAACACTGAAGCTTTCTTT.

V gene TRBV2 combines with J gene TRBJ1-2, with D unresolved. The length of the CDR3 is 12 residues. Germline V gene data show CDR1 as SNHLY and CDR2 as FYNNEI. Deletions cut 6 bases from V and 1 base from J, with 6 bases between. The CDR3 here is CASRRVNYGYTF. The CDR3, as DNA: TGTGCCAGCAGGCGGGTTAACTATGGCTACACCTTC.